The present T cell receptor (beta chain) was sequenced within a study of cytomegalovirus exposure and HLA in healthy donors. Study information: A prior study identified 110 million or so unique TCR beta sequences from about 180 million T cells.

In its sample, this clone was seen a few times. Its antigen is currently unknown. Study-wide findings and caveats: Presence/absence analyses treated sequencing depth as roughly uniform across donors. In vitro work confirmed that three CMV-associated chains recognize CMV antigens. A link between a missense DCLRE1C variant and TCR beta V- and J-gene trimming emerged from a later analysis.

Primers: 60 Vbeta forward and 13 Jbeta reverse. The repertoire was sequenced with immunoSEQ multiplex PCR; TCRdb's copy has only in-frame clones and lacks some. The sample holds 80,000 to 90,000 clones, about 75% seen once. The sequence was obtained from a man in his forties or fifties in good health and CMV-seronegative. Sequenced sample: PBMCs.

CDR3 residues: CATSRGGTGSYSTDTQYF. CDR3 coding DNA: TGTGCCACCAGCAGAGGGGGGACAGGGTCTTATAGCACAGATACGCAGTATTTT. The V call is TRBV15, the J call TRBJ2-3; 9 bases line up with TRBD1. Germline loops: CDR1 LNHNV, CDR2 YYDKDF (reference sequence). V lost 1 base and J lost 0; bases outside the gene matches: 8. The CDR3 has 18 amino acids.